The 21 T cell receptor beta chains listed next were all sequenced from one sample in a study of cytomegalovirus exposure and HLA in healthy donors (dated by TCRdb to 2017 to 2019). The library relied on the immunoSEQ multiplex PCR assay. For the multiplex PCR, a mixture combining 60 forward primers for TCR Vbeta segments and 13 reverse primers for TCR Jbeta segments was used. TCRdb took over this immuneACCESS table, retaining in-frame rearrangements with V and J assigned. Such tables are incomplete; in checked studies, under half of the missing clones stem from an unresolved V gene, and the remainder is unexplained. This sample lists 140,000 or so clones; 70% to 85% were detected once. Jointly, the top ten make up less than 4% of the sample. The sequencing input was PBMCs. Source of these receptors: a male donor in good health and CMV-seronegative.

The chain is built from TRBV5-6 and TRBJ2-7, with D perhaps matching TRBD1 (5 bases). CDR1 and CDR2 (germline): SGHDT, YYEEEE. The CDR3 extends over 13 amino acids. The V end was cut by 1 base, the J end by 1 base, with 6 bases between. CDR3 loop: CASSLKGSYEQYF. Here the CDR3 DNA reads TGTGCCAGCAGCTTGAAGGGGTCCTACGAGCAGTACTTC.

V gene TRBV5-4 combines with J gene TRBJ2-1; 9 nucleotides align to TRBD2. This CDR3 contains 15 residues. V shed 1 base, J shed 9 bases, and the junction held 8 bases outside the gene matches. In germline, CDR1 is SGHNT, CDR2 YYREEE (reference sequence). CDR3 region: CASSLLFSGSGEQFF. The CDR3 DNA follows: TGTGCCAGCAGCTTGTTGTTTAGCGGGAGTGGTGAGCAGTTCTTC.

The chain links TRBV6-6 to TRBJ1-6, with 10 positions matching TRBD1. V shed 2 bases and J 5 bases; nucleotides not matched to a gene: 3. Germline lookup yields CDR1 MNHNY and CDR2 SVGAGI (reference sequence). CDR3 length: 16 residues. This CDR3 reads CASSYQGQGNNSPLHF. CDR3 DNA sequence: TGTGCCAGCAGTTACCAGGGACAGGGGAATAATTCACCCCTCCACTTT.

The chain combines TRBV6-5 with TRBJ1-3; D possibly corresponds to TRBD1 (5 bases). This CDR3 comprises 15 residues. CDR1 and CDR2 (germline): MNHEY, SVGAGI. Trimming stripped 5 bases from V and 0 bases from J, with 11 bases between. The CDR3 here is CASSAFDSSGNTIYF. CDR3 coding DNA: TGTGCCAGCAGTGCTTTCGACAGCTCTGGAAACACCATATATTTT.

This clone was counted a few times. V gene TRBV11-2 combines with J gene TRBJ2-2; 12 bases are a match to TRBD2. The CDR3 has 18 residues. Germline V gives CDR1 SGHAT, CDR2 FQNNGV. V shed 2 bases and J 0 bases; nucleotides not matched to a gene: 4. CDR3 coding DNA: TGTGCCAGCAGCTTAAGGGCTAGCGGGAGGGCGAACACCGGGGAGCTGTTTTTT. This sequence encodes CASSLRASGRANTGELFF.

V gene TRBV7-8 combines with J gene TRBJ2-7; 7 positions match TRBD1. The CDR3 spans 14 residues. Germline values: CDR1 SGHVS, CDR2 FQNEAQ. Trimming took 5 bases from V and 3 from J; bases not matched to a gene: 7. CDR3 sequence reads: CASSPRTGYYEQYF. CDR3 DNA sequence: TGTGCCAGCAGCCCCCGGACAGGCTACTACGAGCAGTACTTC.

This rearrangement joins TRBV4-1 to TRBJ2-1; possible D gene TRBD2, 6 bases. Germline values: CDR1 MGHRA, CDR2 YSYEKL. The V gene lost 1 base and the J gene lost 11 bases, with 6 bases spanning the gap. The CDR3 is 11 amino acids. The CDR3 DNA follows: TGCGCCAGCAGCCAAGGGACTAAGCAGTTCTTC. Translation gives CASSQGTKQFF.

A note on this clone: Compared with germline, one end of the junction differs, possibly owing to a read error. The V and J genes are TRBV7-9 and TRBJ2-7; 12 positions match TRBD2. Per the germline V gene, CDR1 is SEHNR and CDR2 is FQNEAQ (reference sequence). The CDR3 is 12 amino acids. The CDR3, as DNA: TGTTCCAGCACTGGACTAGCGGGGGAGCAGTACTTC. Protein: CSSTGLAGEQYF.

The chain combines TRBV30 with TRBJ2-7; 7 nucleotides agree with TRBD2. The germline gives CDR1 GTSNPN, CDR2 SVGIG (reference sequence). The CDR3 length is 14 residues. Germline trimming cut 4 bases from V and 2 bases from J; bases unmatched to any gene: 8. The DNA of the CDR3 is TGTGCCTGGACTTTTGCGGGAGCTCCCTACGAGCAGTACTTC. Encoded protein: CAWTFAGAPYEQYF.

This chain connects TRBV5-4 to TRBJ2-1; D is undetermined. Trimming took 0 bases from V and 5 from J, leaving 3 bases between them. CDR1 is SGHNT and CDR2 is YYREEE in the germline V gene (reference sequence). The CDR3 is 12 amino acids. The chain's CDR3 is CASSLADNEQFF. CDR3 nucleotides: TGTGCCAGCAGCTTGGCAGACAATGAGCAGTTCTTC.

Concerning this clone: The identical CDR3 is also encoded by other nucleotide sequences in the sample. The rearrangement joins TRBV6-6 to TRBJ2-2, with a tentative D call TRBD2 (5 bases). CDR3 length: 14 amino acids. Trimming removed 8 bases at V and 1 base at J, with 11 bases between. The germline CDR1 and CDR2 sequences are MNHNY and SVGAGI (reference sequence). The CDR3 nucleotides read TGTGCCAGCTTCGGTGGGAGGAACACCGGGGAGCTGTTTTTT. Its protein is CASFGGRNTGELFF.

This clone was seen a handful of times. CDR3 DNA: TGTGCCAGCAGCTTCCCCCTAAGCCTAGATACGCAGTATTTT. Protein sequence: CASSFPLSLDTQYF. The V and J genes are TRBV5-6 and TRBJ2-3, with D unclear. The CDR3 extends over 14 amino acids. CDR1 is SGHDT, CDR2 YYEEEE, per germline. Trimming removed 2 bases from V and 5 bases from J, with 12 bases in between. Supplemented by reference TRBV5-6 and TRBJ2-3, the full variable domain reads DAGVTQSPTHLIKTRGQQVTLRCSPKSGHDTVSWYQQALGQGPQFIFQYYEEEERQRGNFPDRFSGHQFPNYSSELNVNALLLGDSALYLCASSFPLSLDTQYFGPGTRLTVL.

This chain joins TRBV6-4 and TRBJ1-5; no definite D call. Trimming shortened V by 5 bases and J by 4 bases, and 15 bases separated the two germline ends. This CDR3 is 15 amino acids long. CDR1 is MRHNA and CDR2 is SNTAGT in the germline V gene. CDR3 in DNA: TGTGCCAGCAGTCCAATACCTGGGAGTAATCAGCCCCAGCATTTT. This translates into CASSPIPGSNQPQHF.

This clone has just a few counts. Germline is not matched at one junction end, which may reflect a read error. The CDR3 nucleotides read TGTTCCAGCAGCCAGAAGGACATTTCTGAAGCTTTCTTT. Translating gives CSSSQKDISEAFF. The J gene is TRBJ1-1, the V gene TRBV7-9; D may be TRBD1 (5 bases). The CDR3 covers 13 residues. CDR1 SEHNR and CDR2 FQNEAQ come from the germline V gene (reference sequence).

The chain combines TRBV11-2 with TRBJ2-5; 13 bases are shared with TRBD2. Trimming took 5 bases from V and 4 from J; bases not matched to a gene: 10. Looked up from germline, CDR1 is SGHAT and CDR2 is FQNNGV. The CDR3 consists of 17 residues. Here the CDR3 reads CASSPLATSGRRETQYF. As DNA, the CDR3 is TGTGCCAGCAGCCCCCTCGCGACTAGCGGGAGGAGAGAGACCCAGTACTTC.

Only one count was recorded for this clone. J is TRBJ1-1 and V is TRBV7-6; D unclear. The V gene lost 2 bases and the J gene lost 3 bases, with 22 bases spanning the gap. CDR1 is SGHVS, CDR2 FNYEAQ, per germline. CDR3 length: 18 residues. The CDR3 here is CASSLLTRPGSRDTEAFF. The CDR3 DNA follows: TGTGCCAGCAGCTTACTAACCCGACCCGGCTCGAGGGACACTGAAGCTTTCTTT.

This chain links TRBV13 with TRBJ2-1; D may be TRBD1 (5 bases). Germline CDR1 PRHDT, CDR2 FYEKMQ (reference sequence). This CDR3 contains 14 residues. V lost 5 bases and J lost 1, with 9 bases in between. This CDR3 reads CASSTGQSYNEQFF. Written as DNA, the CDR3 is TGTGCCAGCAGCACAGGACAATCCTACAATGAGCAGTTCTTC.

J is TRBJ2-1 and V is TRBV7-2, with TRBD1 as a possible D gene (5 bases). Germline V gene sequence: CDR1 SGHTA, CDR2 FQGNSA. There are 15 residues in the CDR3. V gave up 2 bases and J gave up 4 bases, with 12 bases separating them. The CDR3 is CASSLRQGWYNEQFF. In DNA form, the CDR3 reads TGTGCCAGCAGCTTAAGGCAGGGTTGGTACAATGAGCAGTTCTTC.

This clone was found a few times. The J gene is TRBJ2-7, the V gene TRBV5-1; D possibly corresponds to TRBD2 (6 bases). CDR3 length: 15 amino acids. Germline CDR1 is SGHRS and CDR2 is YFSETQ. The V gene lost 2 bases and the J gene lost 0 bases, with 12 bases spanning the gap. The CDR3: CASSLRGKSSYEQYF. The CDR3 region has the DNA TGCGCCAGCAGCTTACGGGGGAAGAGCTCCTACGAGCAGTACTTC.

The chain carries TRBV11-3 and TRBJ1-3; D unclear. V was shortened by 5 bases and J by 1 base, with 6 bases between the two germline ends. Germline values: CDR1 SGHNT, CDR2 YENEEA. This CDR3 is built from 13 residues. Here the CDR3 reads CASSQASGNTIYF. In DNA form, the CDR3 reads TGTGCCAGCAGCCAGGCATCTGGAAACACCATATATTTT.

The chain employs TRBV19 and TRBJ2-3; D is unresolved. The CDR3 is 13 amino acids. From germline, CDR1 is LNHDA and CDR2 SQIVND (reference sequence). V was shortened by 5 bases and J by 2 bases, with 8 bases between the two germline ends. CDR3 region: CASSLVDTDTQYF. The CDR3 DNA reads TGTGCCAGTAGTCTAGTAGACACAGATACGCAGTATTTT.